This T cell receptor (beta chain) was identified in a study of cytomegalovirus exposure and HLA in healthy donors. In germline, CDR1 is SGHRS, CDR2 YFSETQ. The CDR3 has 16 amino acids. Trimming removed 0 bases at V and 0 bases at J, with 9 bases between. Amplification used 60 Vbeta primers and 13 Jbeta primers. The data were produced by immunoSEQ multiplex PCR, yet TCRdb's version contains in-frame clones alone and is incomplete. The sample has 50,000 or so clones, 65% to 80% seen once. Regarding the study as a whole: In a later analysis, HLA-C alleles had the fewest associated TCRs, DRB1 alleles the most. Researchers reported from a later analysis that most CMV-associated TCR beta chains appeared HLA-restricted. According to the study, roughly 180 TCR beta chains were cytomegalovirus-associated. When analyzed later, a missense DCLRE1C variant was found to be linked to TCR beta V- and J-gene trimming.

Concerning this clone: Its antigen is still unknown.

V usage is TRBV5-1 and J usage is TRBJ2-2; D unclear. Sequencing input: PBMCs. The receptor comes from a female donor in good health and CMV-seronegative. The CDR3 loop reads CASSLGSRTNTGELFF. The CDR3 DNA reads as TGCGCCAGCAGCTTGGGGTCGAGAACGAACACCGGGGAGCTGTTTTTT.